The 2 T cell receptor beta chains below all came from one sample that was sequenced in a study of persistence of HIV-infected CD4 T cells. The libraries were made with immunoSEQ version 4 in survey mode. Here immunoSEQ multiplex PCR was the method, and the copy in TCRdb shows in-frame clones only, minus some. The sample has 35,000 to 55,000 clones, roughly 90% seen once. Which antigens these TCRs recognize remains unknown. Nonspecific anti-CD3/anti-CD28 bead stimulation represents the broad CD4+ T cell repertoire. Sorting selected CD4+ T cells upregulating both CD40 ligand and CD69. Sequences were derived from CD4+ T cells sorted from PBMCs after approximately 19-hour stimulation, sampled from a patient who received antiretroviral therapy. These receptors were collected from an adult man with HIV who was CMV-seropositive.

Turning to this clone: Its ends do not fully match the called genes, so a read error is possible. The rearrangement links TRBV18 to TRBJ2-1, with D perhaps TRBD1 or TRBD2 (6 bases each). Per the germline V gene, CDR1 is KGHSH and CDR2 is LQKENI. The CDR3 is made up of 16 amino acids. DNA of the CDR3: TGTGCCAGCTCACCTCCCAAAGGGGGGAACTACAATAAGCAGTTCTTC. Its translation is CASSPPKGGNYNKQFF.

This chain uses TRBV27 with TRBJ2-7; D could derive from TRBD1 or TRBD2 (5 bases each). Germline V gene lookup returns CDR1 MNHEY and CDR2 SMNVEV (reference sequence). Between the trimmed V and J ends, which lost 8 bases and 3 bases, there was a span of 14 bases. This CDR3 is 13 amino acids long. This chain's CDR3 is CASSRDPDYEQYF. As DNA, the CDR3 is TGTGCCAGCTCCCGGGACCCGGACTACGAGCAGTACTTC.